This entry features one T cell receptor (beta chain) sequence. The data stem from a study of shared clonotypes between healthy human individuals. Clones were read by immunoSEQ multiplex PCR, and TCRdb kept only the in-frame ones, dropping some. The sample carries fewer than 600,000 clones, more than 70% recorded once. This CDR3 spans 11 amino acids. Germline CDR1 reads MNHEY; CDR2 reads SMNVEV (reference sequence). Trimming left V 6 bases short and J 9 bases short, with 9 bases between. Nashville, Tennessee was home to all donors, who were Caucasian adults. This TCR was sampled from a middle-aged woman in good health. Some clones in this sample may be carry-over from other donors' samples. The chain has TRBV27 and TRBJ2-1; D ambiguous. The sample comprised PBMCs. This chain's CDR3 is CASRLRSEQFF. CDR3 coding DNA: TGTGCCAGCAGGCTCCGGAGTGAGCAGTTCTTC.